This T cell receptor (beta chain) was captured in a study of T-cell reconstitution after alpha-beta-depleted transplantation in children. The germline V and J ends were trimmed by 2 bases and 8 bases, with 10 bases remaining between them. From germline, CDR1 is SNHLY and CDR2 FYNNEI. The CDR3 contains 13 residues. For TCRbeta, the library was prepared with unique molecular identifiers. TCRdb re-called the PCR reads through MiXCR, storing one row per CDR3 protein. There are about 610,000 distinct CDR3 sequences in the sample; about 11% occur only once, and about 4% lies in the top ten. The sequence was obtained from a human donor who donated a stem cell graft to a child with acute myeloid leukemia. The starting material was PBMCs from the stem cell graft donor, obtained from the stem cell graft. V is TRBV2 and J is TRBJ2-1; D gene ambiguous. In DNA form, the CDR3 reads TGTGCCAGCAGTGAAAACTTACGGGATGAGCAGTTCTTC. This codes for CASSENLRDEQFF.